Listed here are 16 T cell receptor beta chains from one sample, sequenced in a study of tumor-infiltrating lymphocytes in oesophageal squamous cell carcinoma. In TCRdb, the PCR reads were re-called with MiXCR into one record per CDR3 protein. The data contain 9,500 to 13,000 distinct CDR3 sequences, about 53% of them singletons. Sequencing was done on a sample of esophageal tumor tissue. Receptors originate from a female donor with esophageal squamous cell carcinoma.

There are a few counts of this clonotype. V usage is TRBV5-3 and J usage is TRBJ1-3; 12 nucleotides agree with TRBD1. TRBV5-3 is marked as an open reading frame, function uncertain. V gave up 2 bases and J gave up 2 bases; unmatched junction bases: 5. The CDR3 has 17 amino acids. This chain's CDR3 is CARSFPGDRGPGNTIYF. CDR3 in DNA: TGTGCCAGAAGCTTCCCGGGGGACAGGGGGCCTGGAAACACCATATATTTT.

V and J are TRBV7-2 and TRBJ2-1, with D possibly matching TRBD2 (6 bases). The CDR3 totals 13 residues. Germline V lookup: CDR1 SGHTA, CDR2 FQGNSA. V lost 4 bases and J 8 bases, leaving 12 bases between the germline ends. The DNA for the CDR3 is TGTGCCAGCAGCTCGGGGGTTTCCCATGAGCAGTTCTTC. Its translation is CASSSGVSHEQFF.

The V and J genes are TRBV7-6 and TRBJ2-3, with a possible D match to TRBD1 (5 bases). Near its end, the DNA agrees better with TRBJ1-6, so the J call may be wrong. CDR1 is SGHVS, CDR2 FNYEAQ, per germline. The CDR3 length is 15 residues. In DNA form, the CDR3 reads TGTGCCAGCAGCCCTCTCCAGGGTCGAGATTCACCCCTCCACTTT. Its protein product is CASSPLQGRDSPLHF.

This clonotype appeared a single time. The genes are TRBV10-3 and TRBJ1-2; D gene ambiguous. Germline V lookup: CDR1 ENHRY, CDR2 SYGVKD. The CDR3 spans 15 residues. V was shortened by 1 base and J by 4 bases, with 13 bases between the two germline ends. CDR3 loop: CAISEYGSRAYGYTF. DNA of the CDR3: TGTGCCATCAGTGAGTACGGGTCACGGGCCTATGGCTACACCTTC.

CDR3 in amino acids: CASSLGGSPYEQYF. The CDR3 DNA reads as TGTGCCAGCAGCTTAGGAGGCAGTCCCTACGAGCAGTACTTC. This chain joins TRBV7-9 and TRBJ2-5; D gene unclear. The end of the DNA fits TRBJ2-7 better, so the J call may be wrong. CDR1 is SEHNR and CDR2 is FQNEAQ in the germline V gene (reference sequence). The CDR3 spans 14 residues.

The gene calls are TRBV7-3 and TRBJ2-1, with 10 bases aligning to TRBD2. The CDR3 is made up of 13 amino acids. V shed 5 bases and J 7 bases; nucleotides not matched to a gene: 2. Per the germline V gene, CDR1 is SGHTA and CDR2 is FQGTGA. CDR3 sequence (DNA): TGTGCCAGCAGCATGGGACTAGCGAATGAGCAGTTCTTC. This encodes CASSMGLANEQFF.

V and J are TRBV7-3 and TRBJ2-3; D is unclear. With 4 bases removed from V and 2 bases from J, the gap between germline ends came to 7 bases. CDR3 size: 13 residues. Per the germline V gene, CDR1 is SGHTA and CDR2 is FQGTGA. The CDR3 protein is CASSSLLTDTQYF. The CDR3, as DNA: TGTGCCAGCAGCTCTCTTCTCACAGATACGCAGTATTTT.

CDR3 sequence (DNA): TGTGCCAGCAGTTACTTAGGGACTAGCGGGATGTACAATGAGCAGTTCTTC. Its translation: CASSYLGTSGMYNEQFF. The chain recombines TRBV6-6 with TRBJ2-1; TRBD2 agrees at 13 bases. With V trimmed by 1 base and J by 4 bases, 4 bases remained unmatched. CDR1 and CDR2 from the germline V gene are MNHNY and SVGAGI (reference sequence). The CDR3 sequence is 17 residues long.

In this sample, this clonotype turned up many times. This chain joins TRBV15 and TRBJ2-7; a possible D gene is TRBD2 (6 bases). The CDR3 has 16 amino acids. CDR1 and CDR2 from the germline V gene are LNHNV and YYDKDF (reference sequence). The germline V and J ends were trimmed by 0 bases and 4 bases, with 16 bases remaining between them. CDR3 region: CATSRDPRGAGYEQYF. The CDR3 DNA reads TGTGCCACCAGCAGAGATCCGCGGGGAGCCGGGTACGAGCAGTACTTC.

A remark on this clonotype: The CDR3 does not close with the conserved phenylalanine or tryptophan, likely indicating a read error. The gene calls are TRBV7-2 and TRBJ1-1; no reliable D call. The DNA end lines up better with TRBJ2-2; the J call may be wrong. Looked up from germline, CDR1 is SGHTA and CDR2 is FQGNSA. The CDR3 totals 12 residues. The DNA for the CDR3 is TGTGCCAGCAGCTTAGGTCCCGGGGAGCTGTTTTGT. Protein product: CASSLGPGELFC.

The V and J genes are TRBV7-3 and TRBJ2-5, with 7 bases aligning to TRBD1. The CDR3 length is 16 residues. V lost 0 bases to trimming and J lost 1 base; unmatched junction nucleotides: 5. The germline V gene encodes CDR1 SGHTA and CDR2 FQGTGA. The CDR3 is CASSLTPTGSQETQYF. As DNA, the CDR3 is TGTGCCAGCAGCTTAACGCCGACAGGGAGCCAAGAGACCCAGTACTTC.

This clonotype was detected only a few times. V and J are TRBV11-3 and TRBJ2-3; D ambiguous. TRBJ2-1 matches the DNA end more closely, so the J call is doubtful. Germline V CDR1 and CDR2: SGHNT, YENEEA. The length of the CDR3 is 14 residues. CDR3 protein: CASSPSAVVNEQFF. In DNA form, the CDR3 reads TGTGCCAGCAGCCCATCAGCCGTGGTAAATGAGCAGTTCTTC.

This rearrangement joins TRBV7-2 to TRBJ2-1; no reliable D call. V lost 2 bases and J 8 bases, leaving 4 bases between the germline ends. The CDR3 extends over 11 amino acids. Looked up from germline, CDR1 is SGHTA and CDR2 is FQGNSA. The CDR3 DNA reads as TGTGCCAGCAGCTTACGGCATGAGCAGTTCTTC. It codes for CASSLRHEQFF.

As for this clonotype: A much larger clone lies one base from this, so it may be a read error. The chain links TRBV2 to TRBJ2-4; D might be TRBD1 (6 bases). The germline V gene encodes CDR1 SNHLY and CDR2 FYNNEI. The CDR3 spans 13 residues. CDR3 bases: TGTGGCAGCTTGTTACAGGGAAATTCACCCCTCCACTTC. This gives the protein CGSLLQGNSPLHF. Variable domain in full (rest from reference TRBV2 and TRBJ2-4): EPEVTQTPSHQVTQMGQEVILRCVPISNHLYFYWYRQILGQKVEFLVSFYNNEISEKSEIFDDQFSVERPDGSNFTLKIRSTKLEDSAMYFCGSLLQGNSPLHFGAGTRLSVL.

This clonotype is medium-sized (0.01 to 0.1%) in the sample. The chain links TRBV12-3 or TRBV12-4 to TRBJ2-1, with D hard to call. This CDR3 has 15 residues. Trimming removed 1 base at V and 1 base at J, with 8 bases between. The CDR3 DNA is TGTGCCAGCAGTTTAGGTCTTACTTCCTACAATGAGCAGTTCTTC. Encoded protein: CASSLGLTSYNEQFF.

The V and J genes are TRBV7-6 and TRBJ2-3, with 10 bases fitting TRBD1. Per the germline V gene, CDR1 is SGHVS and CDR2 is FNYEAQ. The CDR3 contains 16 residues. V shed 2 bases and J 1 base; nucleotides not matched to a gene: 3. The CDR3 nucleotides read TGTGCCAGCAGCTTAACCGGGACAGGGGGCACAGATACGCAGTATTTT. It yields the protein CASSLTGTGGTDTQYF.